The 20 T cell receptor beta chains listed next were all sequenced from one sample in a study of Graves' ophthalmopathy and Graves' hyperthyroidism. The authors amplified TCR beta CDR3 regions from RNA transcripts. An opening RT-PCR round employed HTBI primers and preceded a second-round multiplex PCR. Each CDR3 protein gets one entry after TCRdb re-called the multiplex PCR reads with MiXCR. Of about 420,000 distinct CDR3 sequences in the sample, under 25% were seen once. The material sequenced was peripheral blood. These receptors came from a young woman with stable Graves' hyperthyroidism.

The chain carries TRBV12-3 or TRBV12-4 and TRBJ1-5, with D unclear. With 6 bases removed from V and 1 base from J, the gap between germline ends came to 16 bases. The CDR3 extends over 16 amino acids. The CDR3 loop is CASRVGEGVSNQPQHF. The CDR3 nucleotides read TGTGCCAGCAGGGTCGGGGAGGGTGTCAGCAATCAGCCCCAGCATTTT.

The table lists this clonotype with a count of one. V is TRBV11-2 and J is TRBJ2-5; D is possibly TRBD1 (5 bases). Trimming stripped 2 bases from V and 2 bases from J, with 12 bases between. This CDR3 is built from 15 residues. Germline values: CDR1 SGHAT, CDR2 FQNNGV. CDR3 in amino acids: CASSLLRTTQETQYF. CDR3 sequence (DNA): TGTGCCAGCAGCTTATTACGGACAACTCAAGAGACCCAGTACTTC.

This clonotype was seen ten or more times. The chain has TRBV20-1 and TRBJ1-5; D call uncertain. Germline-derived CDR1 and CDR2 are DFQATT and SNEGSKA (reference sequence). Trimming pared 5 bases from V and 2 bases from J, leaving 13 bases between. This CDR3 spans 14 amino acids. The CDR3, as DNA: TGCAGTGCTCCAGACCCGAGGGGCAATCAGCCCCAGCATTTT. Protein sequence: CSAPDPRGNQPQHF.

In this sample, this clonotype turned up many times. The chain joins TRBV5-5 to TRBJ1-5; D unclear. Germline CDR1 is SGHKS and CDR2 is YYEKEE (reference sequence). Trimming left V 4 bases short and J 0 bases short, with 11 bases between. The CDR3 consists of 15 residues. The CDR3 region has the DNA TGTGCCAGCAGCCAAAGGGTAGATAGCAATCAGCCCCAGCATTTT. Translated, it gives CASSQRVDSNQPQHF. The full variable domain, with the rest looked up from reference TRBV5-5 and TRBJ1-5, is DAGVTQSPTHLIKTRGQQVTLRCSPISGHKSVSWYQQVLGQGPQFIFQYYEKEERGRGNFPDRFSARQFPNYSSELNVNALLLGDSALYLCASSQRVDSNQPQHFGDGTRLSIL.

CDR3 bases: TGTGCCAGCGGCCCTAGCGGGTCCTACGAGCAGTACTTC. Residues: CASGPSGSYEQYF. This rearrangement joins TRBV3-1 to TRBJ2-7; 8 bases agree with TRBD2. The CDR3 is made up of 13 amino acids. V lost 8 bases to trimming and J lost 1 base; unmatched junction nucleotides: 4. Germline assignment: CDR1 LGHDT and CDR2 YNNKEL (reference sequence).

This clonotype was seen ten or more times. The chain links TRBV11-1 to TRBJ1-1, with D maybe TRBD1 (6 bases). V lost 5 bases, J lost 4 bases, and 20 bases lay in between. The CDR3 is 16 residues long. CDR1 is SGHAT, CDR2 FQDESV, per germline (reference sequence). CDR3 sequence (DNA): TGTGCCAGCAGCCCCCGAGGGGGGGACGACCCCACTGAAGCTTTCTTT. The encoded protein is CASSPRGGDDPTEAFF.

Turning to this clonotype: This may be a read error, as it is one base from a much larger clone. The chain has TRBV27 and TRBJ2-2; D assignment may be TRBD1 or TRBD2 (5 bases each). Per germline, CDR1 MNHEY and CDR2 SMNVEV (reference sequence). CDR3 length: 14 residues. CDR3: CASSFQGDTGDLFF. The DNA of the CDR3 is TGTGCCAGCAGTTTTCAGGGCGACACCGGGGATCTGTTTTTT.

The sample holds many counts of this clonotype. The chain has TRBV24-1 and TRBJ2-7; D might be TRBD1 (6 bases). Germline CDR1 is KGHDR and CDR2 is SFDVKD. Trimming pared 4 bases from V and 3 bases from J, leaving 9 bases between. This CDR3 is 13 amino acids long. Written as DNA, the CDR3 is TGTGCCACCAGTGAAAACAGGGACTACGAGCAGTACTTC. Translation: CATSENRDYEQYF.

This clonotype was recorded at least ten times. The chain is built from TRBV6-5 and TRBJ1-3; D is undetermined. CDR1 and CDR2 from the germline V gene are MNHEY and SVGAGI. The CDR3 has 16 residues. V was shortened by 2 bases and J by 1 base, with 12 bases between the two germline ends. CDR3 DNA sequence: TGTGCCAGCAGTTACCGGATGTATCGGTCTGGAAACACCATATATTTT. It translates to CASSYRMYRSGNTIYF.

The chain uses TRBV6-5 and TRBJ1-1; D gene ambiguous. Germline V gene data show CDR1 as MNHEY and CDR2 as SVGAGI. This CDR3 is built from 14 residues. Between the trimmed V and J ends, which lost 2 bases and 0 bases, there was a span of 7 bases. This chain's CDR3 is CASSYIEMNTEAFF. Written as DNA, the CDR3 is TGTGCCAGCAGTTACATCGAGATGAACACTGAAGCTTTCTTT.

This clonotype occurred many times. This chain uses TRBV30 with TRBJ2-7, with unresolved D. The CDR3 is 14 amino acids. CDR1 and CDR2 (germline): GTSNPN, SVGIG (reference sequence). The ends were cut back, 0 bases at V and 5 bases at J, with 14 bases in the middle. The CDR3 DNA sequence: TGTGCCTGGAGTGTACCTGGCAGGTTGCACGAGCAGTACTTC. As protein: CAWSVPGRLHEQYF.

At least ten counts were recorded for this clonotype. A read error may be the cause here, since a much bigger clone is one base away. The V and J genes are TRBV6-1 and TRBJ2-2, with a possible D match to TRBD2 (6 bases). The V gene's germline CDR1 is MNHNS and CDR2 SASEGT. The CDR3 is 15 residues long. The CDR3 DNA reads as TGTGCCGGCAGACCCCTAGCGCTGAACACCGGGGAGCTGTTTTTT. As protein: CAGRPLALNTGELFF.

This clonotype appeared a few times. The rearrangement links TRBV6-2 or TRBV6-3 to TRBJ2-7; TRBD2 matches at 10 bases. Germline V gene sequence: CDR1 MNHEY, CDR2 SVGEGT. The CDR3 runs to 15 residues. Germline trimming cut 5 bases from V and 2 bases from J; bases unmatched to any gene: 6. CDR3: CASSNSGRPPYEQYF. CDR3 sequence (DNA): TGTGCCAGCAGTAATAGCGGGAGGCCCCCCTACGAGCAGTACTTC.

This clonotype was seen at least ten times. This sequence joins TRBV15 and TRBJ2-7; D unclear. CDR1 is LNHNV and CDR2 is YYDKDF in the germline V gene (reference sequence). Trimming removed 0 bases from V and 4 bases from J, with 10 bases in between. The CDR3 loop spans 14 amino acids. The CDR3, as DNA: TGTGCCACCAGCAGAGATCTTAGAGCATACGAGCAGTACTTC. It yields the protein CATSRDLRAYEQYF.

The chain combines TRBV7-8 with TRBJ1-5; D is perhaps TRBD1 (6 bases). V was pared by 0 bases and J by 7 bases, with 10 bases between. The CDR3 totals 14 residues. CDR1 is SGHVS and CDR2 is FQNEAQ in the germline V gene. The CDR3 is CASSLAGGVQPQHF. The DNA of the CDR3 is TGTGCCAGCAGCTTAGCCGGGGGCGTCCAGCCCCAGCATTTT. Complete variable domain (other parts from reference TRBV7-8 and TRBJ1-5): GAGVSQSPRYKVAKRGQDVALRCDPISGHVSLFWYQQALGQGPEFLTYFQNEAQLDKSGLPSDRFFAERPEGSVSTLKIQRTQQEDSAVYLCASSLAGGVQPQHFGDGTRLSIL.

Ten or more counts support this clonotype. The chain employs TRBV20-1 and TRBJ2-7; D unclear. The CDR3 is 13 amino acids. Germline V CDR1 and CDR2: DFQATT, SNEGSKA (reference sequence). V shed 6 bases and J shed 5 bases, with 17 bases lying between them. The CDR3 spells CSADPPHSDEQYF. Written as DNA, the CDR3 is TGCAGTGCGGACCCCCCACATTCGGACGAGCAGTACTTC.

This clonotype appeared many times. The chain joins TRBV20-1 to TRBJ2-5, with D perhaps TRBD1 (5 bases). This CDR3 contains 14 residues. V gave up 3 bases and J gave up 7 bases, with 18 bases separating them. Germline CDR1 reads DFQATT; CDR2 reads SNEGSKA (reference sequence). The CDR3 reads CSARWSGRAGTQYF. CDR3 DNA: TGCAGTGCTAGGTGGTCCGGCAGGGCTGGGACCCAGTACTTC.

The V and J genes are TRBV5-1 and TRBJ1-1, with a possible D match to TRBD1 (5 bases). Germline assignment: CDR1 SGHRS and CDR2 YFSETQ. The CDR3 length is 17 residues. V lost 2 bases and J 3 bases, leaving 20 bases between the germline ends. The CDR3 loop reads CASSFEQVEIRDTEAFF. CDR3 DNA sequence: TGCGCCAGCAGCTTCGAACAGGTGGAGATCCGGGACACTGAAGCTTTCTTT. Full variable domain (outside the CDR3, taken from reference TRBV5-1 and TRBJ1-1): KAGVTQTPRYLIKTRGQQVTLSCSPISGHRSVSWYQQTPGQGLQFLFEYFSETQRNKGNFPGRFSGRQFSNSRSEMNVSTLELGDSALYLCASSFEQVEIRDTEAFFGQGTRLTVV.

This clonotype appeared many times. The rearrangement links TRBV19 to TRBJ2-2; tentative D call: TRBD2 (6 bases). CDR1 and CDR2 from the germline V gene are LNHDA and SQIVND (reference sequence). The CDR3 sequence is 14 residues long. V was clipped by 5 bases and J by 4 bases, with 11 bases between them. The DNA of the CDR3 is TGTGCCAGTAGTCTCGGGACTCTCACCGGGGAGCTGTTTTTT. Translation: CASSLGTLTGELFF.

The chain carries TRBV6-1 and TRBJ2-5, with D perhaps TRBD1 or TRBD2 (6 bases each). Trimming left V 9 bases short and J 5 bases short, with 16 bases between. CDR1 MNHNS and CDR2 SASEGT come from the germline V gene. CDR3 length: 13 amino acids. The CDR3 spells CASSRGRRETQYF. The CDR3 DNA reads as TGTGCCAGTTCTCGGGGGCGCAGGGAGACCCAGTACTTC.